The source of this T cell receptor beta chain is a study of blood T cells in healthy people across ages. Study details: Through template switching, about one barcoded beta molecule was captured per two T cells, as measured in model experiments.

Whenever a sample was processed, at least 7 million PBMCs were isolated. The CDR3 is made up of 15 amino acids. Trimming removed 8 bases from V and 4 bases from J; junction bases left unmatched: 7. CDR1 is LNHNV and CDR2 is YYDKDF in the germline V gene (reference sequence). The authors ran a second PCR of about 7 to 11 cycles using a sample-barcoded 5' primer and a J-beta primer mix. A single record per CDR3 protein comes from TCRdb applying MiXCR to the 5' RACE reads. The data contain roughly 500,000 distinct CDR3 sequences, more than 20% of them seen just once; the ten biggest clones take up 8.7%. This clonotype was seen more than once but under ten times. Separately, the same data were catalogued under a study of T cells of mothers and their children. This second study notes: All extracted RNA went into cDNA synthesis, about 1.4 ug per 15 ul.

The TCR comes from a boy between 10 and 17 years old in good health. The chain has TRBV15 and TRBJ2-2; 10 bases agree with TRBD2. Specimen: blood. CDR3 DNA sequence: TGTGCCACCGTAAAAAGCGGGAGGGCCACCGGGGAGCTGTTTTTT. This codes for CATVKSGRATGELFF.